The present T cell receptor beta chain was sequenced within a study of tumor and adjacent non-tumor tissue in lung cancer. The CDR3 runs 17 residues. The germline V gene has CDR1 SGHDT and CDR2 YYEEEE. The template was RNA from unsorted bulk tissue. Three rounds of nested PCR, following a modified ARM-PCR protocol, produced the TCRbeta library. MiXCR was run by TCRdb on the multiplex PCR reads, yielding one entry per CDR3 protein. The sample holds 100,000 to 120,000 distinct CDR3 sequences, approximately 80% seen once. In the case of this clonotype: Its antigen is undetermined. The junction shows a germline mismatch at one end, possibly a read error.

The study's findings and limits: Top 100 clones took a larger repertoire share in normal lung.

The source is a man aged 70-80 years with non-small cell lung cancer. The chain recombines TRBV5-6 with TRBJ2-4; 10 bases map to TRBD1. The sequencing input was lung tumor tissue. The CDR3 is CVNSATGTGVVGNIQHF. The DNA of the CDR3 is TGTGTCAACAGCGCTACCGGGACAGGGGTCGTTGGAAACATTCAGCACTTC.